This TCR beta chain was recovered during a study of cytomegalovirus exposure and HLA in healthy donors. The overall study: HLA-typed donors were the source of some 80 million unique TCRs, which an early data release held. Among the 300 to 450 genotyped donors, less than 85% were placed in the Caucasian-associated ancestry cluster. Study-wide findings and caveats: Looking again later, the authors saw that most CMV-associated TCR beta chains seemed HLA-restricted.

With 60 Vbeta and 13 Jbeta primers, the PCR was carried out. Repertoires were generated with immunoSEQ multiplex PCR, while TCRdb's copy carries only in-frame clones and drops some. Among some 220,000 clones listed, approximately 82% were seen once. The germline V gene has CDR1 MNHNS and CDR2 SASEGT. The CDR3 length is 13 residues. The V gene lost 6 bases and the J gene lost 4 bases, with 12 bases spanning the gap. Comments on this clone: Its matching antigen is unknown.

Sequenced material: PBMCs. The chain carries TRBV6-1 and TRBJ1-2, with a tentative D call TRBD1 (6 bases). The TCR was taken from a woman between 40 and 55 years old in good health and CMV-seronegative. The CDR3 nucleotides read TGTGCCAGCAGCGAAACAGGGCCCTATGGCTACACCTTC. It encodes CASSETGPYGYTF.